This T cell receptor (beta chain) was identified during a study of blood T cell repertoires in COVID-19. Whole-study context: T cells, B-cell-depleted T cells, or PBMCs supplied cDNA or gDNA.

Method: immunoSEQ multiplex PCR; TCRdb's copy keeps in-frame clones and lacks some. This sample has over 130,000 clones, with 80% to 85% found just once. There are 15 residues in the CDR3. V lost 0 bases and J 5 bases, leaving 13 bases between the germline ends. The germline gives CDR1 SEHNR, CDR2 FQNEAQ (reference sequence). The receptor was derived from a woman of 80 years or more with acute or convalescent COVID-19. The V and J genes are TRBV7-9 and TRBJ2-5; a possible D gene is TRBD2 (5 bases). Sequencing was done on a sample of peripheral blood. The CDR3 reads CASSLAHLAAETQYF. The CDR3 DNA reads TGTGCCAGCAGCTTAGCCCATCTAGCTGCCGAGACCCAGTACTTC.